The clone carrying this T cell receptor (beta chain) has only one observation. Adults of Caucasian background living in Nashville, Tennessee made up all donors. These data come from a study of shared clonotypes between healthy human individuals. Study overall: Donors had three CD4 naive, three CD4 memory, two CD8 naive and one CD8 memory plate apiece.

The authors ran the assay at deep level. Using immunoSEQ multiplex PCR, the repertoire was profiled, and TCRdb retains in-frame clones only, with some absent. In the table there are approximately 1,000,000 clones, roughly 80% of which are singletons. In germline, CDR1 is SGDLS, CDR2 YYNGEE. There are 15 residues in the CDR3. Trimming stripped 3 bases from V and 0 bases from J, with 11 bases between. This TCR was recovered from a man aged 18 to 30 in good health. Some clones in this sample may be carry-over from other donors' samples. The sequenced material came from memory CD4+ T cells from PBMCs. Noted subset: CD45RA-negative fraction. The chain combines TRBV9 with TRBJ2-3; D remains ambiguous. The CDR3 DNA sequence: TGTGCCAGCAGCGCCCGTGGGCGGAGCACAGATACGCAGTATTTT. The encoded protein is CASSARGRSTDTQYF.